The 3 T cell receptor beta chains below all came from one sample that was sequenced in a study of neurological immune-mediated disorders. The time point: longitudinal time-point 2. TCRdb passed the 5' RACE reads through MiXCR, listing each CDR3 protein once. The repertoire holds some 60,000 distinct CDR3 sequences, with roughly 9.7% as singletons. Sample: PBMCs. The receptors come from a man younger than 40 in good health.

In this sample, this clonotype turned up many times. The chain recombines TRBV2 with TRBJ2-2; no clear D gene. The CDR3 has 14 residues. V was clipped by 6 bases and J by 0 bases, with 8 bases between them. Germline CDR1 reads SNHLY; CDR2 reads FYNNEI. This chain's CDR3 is CASRPDANTGELFF. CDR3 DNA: TGTGCCAGCAGGCCGGACGCGAACACCGGGGAGCTGTTTTTT.

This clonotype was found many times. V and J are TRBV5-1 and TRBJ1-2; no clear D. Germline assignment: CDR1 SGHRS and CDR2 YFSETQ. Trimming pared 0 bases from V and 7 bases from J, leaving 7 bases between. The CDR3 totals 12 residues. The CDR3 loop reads CASSLDGGGYTF. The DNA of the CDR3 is TGCGCCAGCAGCTTGGATGGTGGTGGCTACACCTTC.

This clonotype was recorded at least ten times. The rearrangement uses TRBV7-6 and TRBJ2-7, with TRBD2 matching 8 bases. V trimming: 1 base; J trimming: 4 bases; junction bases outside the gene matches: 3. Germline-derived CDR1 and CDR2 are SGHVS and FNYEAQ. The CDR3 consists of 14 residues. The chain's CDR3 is CASSLDGGAYEQYF. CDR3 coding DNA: TGTGCCAGCAGCTTAGACGGGGGGGCATACGAGCAGTACTTC. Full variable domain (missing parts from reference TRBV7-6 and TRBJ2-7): GAGVSQSPRYKVTKRGQDVALRCDPISGHVSLYWYRQALGQGPEFLTYFNYEAQQDKSGLPNDRFSAERPEGSISTLTIQRTEQRDSAMYRCASSLDGGAYEQYFGPGTRLTVT.